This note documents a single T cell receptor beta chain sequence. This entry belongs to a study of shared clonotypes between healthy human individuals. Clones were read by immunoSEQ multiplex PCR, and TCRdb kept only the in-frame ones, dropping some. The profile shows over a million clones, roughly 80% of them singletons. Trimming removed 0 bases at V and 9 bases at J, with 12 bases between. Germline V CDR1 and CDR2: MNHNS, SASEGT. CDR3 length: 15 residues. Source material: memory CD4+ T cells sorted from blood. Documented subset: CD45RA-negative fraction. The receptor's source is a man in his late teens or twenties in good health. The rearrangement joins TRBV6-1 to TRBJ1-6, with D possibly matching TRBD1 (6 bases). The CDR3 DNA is TGTGCCAGCAGTGAAGCCCAGGGGTCGGTTTCACCCCTCCACTTT. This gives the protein CASSEAQGSVSPLHF.